Following are 22 T cell receptor beta chains from one sample sequenced in a study of T cell responses to AZD1222 COVID-19 vaccine. The method was immunoSEQ multiplex PCR; TCRdb's version includes in-frame clones alone and lacks a portion of them. The data show more than 95,000 clones, over 75% seen once. The specimen comprised peripheral blood, sampled on day 0 of AZD1222 vaccination. All receptors derive from an adult in good health.

J is TRBJ1-2 and V is TRBV6-6, with D uncertain. V lost 4 bases, J lost 0 bases, and 12 bases lay in between. Per the germline V gene, CDR1 is MNHNY and CDR2 is SVGAGI (reference sequence). The CDR3 is 15 amino acids. In DNA form, the CDR3 reads TGTGCCAGCAGTTCCCCGGACGGAACTAACTATGGCTACACCTTC. Translated: CASSSPDGTNYGYTF.

This chain uses TRBV11-3 with TRBJ1-2; 9 bases are a match to TRBD1. The CDR3 contains 13 residues. With 5 bases clipped from V and 8 bases from J, the junction kept 6 bases outside the gene matches. CDR1 and CDR2 from the germline V gene are SGHNT and YENEEA. CDR3 sequence: CASSLGQGDGYTF. The CDR3 DNA reads TGTGCCAGCAGCCTGGGACAGGGCGACGGCTACACCTTC. The full variable domain, rest sourced from reference TRBV11-3 and TRBJ1-2, is EAGVVQSPRYKIIEKKQPVAFWCNPISGHNTLYWYLQNLGQGPELLIRYENEEAVDDSQLPKDRFSAERLKGVDSTLKIQPAELGDSAVYLCASSLGQGDGYTFGSGTRLTVV.

The chain joins TRBV6-2 or TRBV6-3 to TRBJ2-3, with D perhaps matching TRBD2 (5 bases). Germline loops: CDR1 MNHEY, CDR2 SVGEGT. Trimming shortened V by 3 bases and J by 3 bases, and 10 bases separated the two germline ends. There are 14 residues in the CDR3. The CDR3 here is CASSYRSGTDTQYF. For the CDR3, the DNA is TGTGCCAGCAGTTATCGGTCGGGGACAGATACGCAGTATTTT.

The rearrangement links TRBV5-1 to TRBJ2-7; possible D gene TRBD1, 5 bases. CDR3 size: 14 residues. Deletions cut 0 bases from V and 3 bases from J, with 10 bases between. Germline CDR1 SGHRS, CDR2 YFSETQ. This CDR3 reads CASSLGGPNYEQYF. The CDR3 DNA reads as TGCGCCAGCAGCTTGGGGGGCCCGAACTACGAGCAGTACTTC.

The V gene is TRBV10-1, the J gene TRBJ2-1; 7 positions match TRBD2. The CDR3 contains 14 residues. Germline loops: CDR1 WNHNN, CDR2 SYGVQD (reference sequence). V lost 0 bases and J lost 12; bases outside the gene matches: 8. The CDR3 protein is CASSESFGGRLQFF. CDR3 sequence (DNA): TGCGCCAGCAGTGAGTCGTTCGGCGGGAGATTGCAGTTCTTC.

The rearrangement uses TRBV7-9 and TRBJ2-1; no clear D. The CDR3 sequence is 18 residues long. V was clipped by 2 bases and J by 9 bases, with 26 bases between them. Germline CDR1 reads SEHNR; CDR2 reads FQNEAQ (reference sequence). The CDR3 is CASSLIVLTPLKGREQFF. CDR3 nucleotide sequence: TGTGCCAGCAGCTTAATAGTATTGACCCCCCTCAAAGGGCGTGAGCAGTTCTTC.

V and J are TRBV14 and TRBJ2-2; D unresolved. The V end lost 2 bases, the J end lost 6 bases, and 13 bases lay between the germline ends. The CDR3 is 15 residues long. The germline gives CDR1 SGHDN, CDR2 FVKESK. CDR3 nucleotide sequence: TGTGCCAGCAGCCAAAACTACCAGACGTCCGGGGAGCTGTTTTTT. The encoded protein is CASSQNYQTSGELFF.

The V gene is TRBV6-2 or TRBV6-3, the J gene TRBJ1-6; perhaps TRBD1 as D (5 bases). V lost 5 bases and J 7 bases, leaving 15 bases between the germline ends. The CDR3 has 15 residues. Germline lookup yields CDR1 MNHEY and CDR2 SVGEGT. CDR3 region: CASSLIIGGNSPLHF. CDR3 nucleotide sequence: TGTGCCAGCAGTCTAATTATTGGGGGAAATTCACCCCTCCACTTT.

V is TRBV6-5 and J is TRBJ1-1, with D unclear. This CDR3 contains 14 residues. CDR1 and CDR2 from the germline V gene are MNHEY and SVGAGI. Between the trimmed V and J ends, which lost 4 bases and 1 base, there was a span of 10 bases. CDR3 loop: CASSFSPANTEAFF. The CDR3 DNA reads TGTGCCAGCAGTTTCAGCCCAGCGAACACTGAAGCTTTCTTT.

The chain combines TRBV7-2 with TRBJ2-7; D may be TRBD1 or TRBD2 (7 bases each). Germline lookup yields CDR1 SGHTA and CDR2 FQGNSA. The CDR3 has 16 amino acids. V lost 4 bases and J lost 4, with 20 bases in between. CDR3: CASSSGGRTGNYEQYF. Written as DNA, the CDR3 is TGTGCCAGCAGCTCGGGAGGTAGGACAGGAAATTACGAGCAGTACTTC.

V usage is TRBV15 and J usage is TRBJ2-1; 8 positions match TRBD2. After removal of 3 bases from V and 6 bases from J, the junction contained 4 bases not matched to a gene. The CDR3 consists of 14 residues. CDR1 and CDR2 from the germline V gene are LNHNV and YYDKDF (reference sequence). CDR3 in amino acids: CATSRGLGGNEQFF. The CDR3 bases are TGTGCCACCAGCAGGGGACTAGGAGGCAATGAGCAGTTCTTC.

This clone was counted only a few times. The chain combines TRBV9 with TRBJ2-1; D is perhaps TRBD1 or TRBD2 (5 bases each). Germline values: CDR1 SGDLS, CDR2 YYNGEE. This CDR3 comprises 16 residues. V lost 0 bases to trimming and J lost 2 bases, with 12 bases between them. CDR3 residues: CASSVERGDTYNEQFF. The CDR3 DNA is TGTGCCAGCAGCGTAGAGAGGGGCGACACCTACAATGAGCAGTTCTTC.

This clone was counted once. The V gene is TRBV2, the J gene TRBJ1-5; unclear D gene. The germline gives CDR1 SNHLY, CDR2 FYNNEI. There are 11 residues in the CDR3. The ends were cut back, 3 bases at V and 6 bases at J, with 3 bases in the middle. The CDR3 DNA reads as TGTGCCAGCAGTGATAGTCAGCCCCAGCATTTT. Encoded protein: CASSDSQPQHF.

The chain links TRBV7-2 to TRBJ1-1; D is ambiguous. This CDR3 is 14 amino acids long. Trimming cost V 1 base and J 0 bases, with 6 bases left between them. CDR1 is SGHTA and CDR2 is FQGNSA in the germline V gene. The CDR3 sequence: CASSLVQMNTEAFF. For the CDR3, the DNA is TGTGCCAGCAGCTTAGTACAGATGAACACTGAAGCTTTCTTT.

This clone came up a few times. The chain couples TRBV5-4 to TRBJ1-2; D call uncertain. V lost 4 bases and J 4 bases, leaving 17 bases between the germline ends. CDR1 SGHNT and CDR2 YYREEE come from the germline V gene (reference sequence). There are 15 residues in the CDR3. CDR3 residues: CASSPLRRSPYGYTF. CDR3 nucleotides: TGTGCCAGCAGCCCGCTGCGGAGGTCCCCCTATGGCTACACCTTC.

CDR3: CASSLGQLNTEAFF. The CDR3 region has the DNA TGTGCCAGCAGCCTTGGACAGCTGAACACTGAAGCTTTCTTT. The chain has TRBV13 and TRBJ1-1; TRBD1 is a possible D gene (6 bases). Trimming took 5 bases from V and 0 from J, leaving 10 bases between them. The CDR3 length is 14 residues. The germline V gene has CDR1 PRHDT and CDR2 FYEKMQ (reference sequence).

CDR3 sequence: CSASNLAGVGLNEQFF. The DNA of the CDR3 is TGCAGTGCTAGTAACCTAGCGGGAGTCGGGTTGAATGAGCAGTTCTTC. The V gene is TRBV20-1, the J gene TRBJ2-1; TRBD2 matches at 10 bases. Losses at the gene ends were 3 bases for V and 7 bases for J; bases not matched to a gene: 12. Germline-derived CDR1 and CDR2 are DFQATT and SNEGSKA (reference sequence). The CDR3 consists of 16 residues.

This chain joins TRBV9 and TRBJ1-4; the D is unclear. This CDR3 spans 15 amino acids. Trimming cost V 4 bases and J 4 bases, with 14 bases left between them. Germline V gives CDR1 SGDLS, CDR2 YYNGEE. CDR3: CASSSKWANNEKLFF. DNA for the CDR3: TGTGCCAGCAGCTCAAAATGGGCCAATAATGAAAAACTGTTTTTT.

The chain recombines TRBV6-5 with TRBJ1-4; D remains ambiguous. The CDR3 is 13 residues long. Germline V lookup: CDR1 MNHEY, CDR2 SVGAGI. The V end lost 7 bases, the J end lost 8 bases, and 14 bases lay between the germline ends. The CDR3 sequence is CASTRGREEKLFF. Here the CDR3 DNA reads TGTGCCAGCACCCGCGGTAGGGAGGAAAAACTGTTTTTT.

This clone was detected only once. J is TRBJ1-1 and V is TRBV7-3; possibly TRBD1 for D (5 bases). The CDR3 has 21 residues. The germline CDR1 and CDR2 sequences are SGHTA and FQGTGA. V shed 0 bases and J shed 4 bases, with 30 bases lying between them. The CDR3 region has the DNA TGTGCCAGCAGCTTAACGTCGGAGGTTAAATTACCCCACATTGGGGGCACTGAAGCTTTCTTT. It yields the protein CASSLTSEVKLPHIGGTEAFF.

The CDR3 protein is CASTAGVMNTEAFF. The CDR3 coding sequence is TGCGCCAGCACCGCGGGGGTTATGAACACTGAAGCTTTCTTT. The genes are TRBV5-1 and TRBJ1-1, with D maybe TRBD1 (5 bases). This CDR3 is 14 amino acids long. Germline loops: CDR1 SGHRS, CDR2 YFSETQ. The ends were cut back, 6 bases at V and 0 bases at J, with 12 bases in the middle.

This clone was recorded once. The chain recombines TRBV7-2 with TRBJ1-6; TRBD1 matches at 9 bases. Germline CDR1 reads SGHTA; CDR2 reads FQGNSA. The junction had 6 bases not matched to a gene; V was cut back by 2 bases and J by 10 bases. This CDR3 comprises 15 residues. The CDR3 protein is CASSLSPGTGSPLHF. The DNA for the CDR3 is TGTGCCAGCAGCTTATCACCGGGGACAGGGTCACCCCTCCACTTT.